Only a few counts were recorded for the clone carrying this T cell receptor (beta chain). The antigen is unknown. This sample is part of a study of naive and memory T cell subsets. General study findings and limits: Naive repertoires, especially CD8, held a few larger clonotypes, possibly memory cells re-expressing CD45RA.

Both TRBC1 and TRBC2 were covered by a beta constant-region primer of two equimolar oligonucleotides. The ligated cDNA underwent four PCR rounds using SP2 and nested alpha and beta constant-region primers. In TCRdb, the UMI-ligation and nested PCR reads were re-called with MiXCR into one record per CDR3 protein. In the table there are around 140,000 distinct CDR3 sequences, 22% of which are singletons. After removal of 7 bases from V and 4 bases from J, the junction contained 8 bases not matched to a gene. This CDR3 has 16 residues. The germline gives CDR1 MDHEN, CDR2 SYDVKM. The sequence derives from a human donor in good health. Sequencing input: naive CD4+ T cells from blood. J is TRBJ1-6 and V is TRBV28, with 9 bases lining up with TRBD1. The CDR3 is CASKTPGQGYNSPLHF. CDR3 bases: TGTGCCAGCAAGACACCGGGACAGGGATATAATTCACCCCTCCACTTT.